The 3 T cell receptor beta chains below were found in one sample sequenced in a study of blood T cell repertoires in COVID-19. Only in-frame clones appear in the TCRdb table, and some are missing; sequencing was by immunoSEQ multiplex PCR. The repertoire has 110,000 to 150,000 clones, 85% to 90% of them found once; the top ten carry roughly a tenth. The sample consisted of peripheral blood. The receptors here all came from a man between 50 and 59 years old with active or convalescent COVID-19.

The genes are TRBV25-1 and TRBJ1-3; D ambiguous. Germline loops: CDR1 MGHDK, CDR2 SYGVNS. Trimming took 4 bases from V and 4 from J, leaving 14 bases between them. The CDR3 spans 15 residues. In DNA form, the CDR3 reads TGTGCCAGCAGTGCCGCCGACTCACGAGGAAACACCATATATTTT. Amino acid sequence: CASSAADSRGNTIYF.

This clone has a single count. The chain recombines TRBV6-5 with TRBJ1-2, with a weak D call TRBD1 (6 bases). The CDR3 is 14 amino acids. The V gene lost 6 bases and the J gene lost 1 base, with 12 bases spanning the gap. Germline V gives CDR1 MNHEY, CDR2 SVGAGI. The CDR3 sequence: CASRKQGDNYGYTF. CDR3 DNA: TGTGCCAGCAGAAAACAGGGCGATAACTATGGCTACACCTTC.

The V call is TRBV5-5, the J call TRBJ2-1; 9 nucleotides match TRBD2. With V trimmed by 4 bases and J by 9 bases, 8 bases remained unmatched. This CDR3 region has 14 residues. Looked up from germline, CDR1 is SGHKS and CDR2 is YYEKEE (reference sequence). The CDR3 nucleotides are TGTGCCAGCAGCCCGGCCGCGGGAGGGGTTGAGCAGTTCTTC. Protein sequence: CASSPAAGGVEQFF.